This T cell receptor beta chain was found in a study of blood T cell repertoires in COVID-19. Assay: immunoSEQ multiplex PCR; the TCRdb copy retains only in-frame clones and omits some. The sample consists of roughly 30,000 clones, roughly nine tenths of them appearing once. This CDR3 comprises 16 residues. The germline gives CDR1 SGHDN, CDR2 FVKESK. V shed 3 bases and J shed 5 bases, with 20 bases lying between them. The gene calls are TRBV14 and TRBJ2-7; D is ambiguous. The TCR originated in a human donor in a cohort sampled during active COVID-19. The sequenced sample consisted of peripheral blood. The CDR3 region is CASSHLPPAGRHEQYF. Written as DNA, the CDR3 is TGTGCCAGCAGCCACCTGCCACCGGCAGGAAGGCACGAGCAGTACTTC.